Each of the 2 T cell receptor beta chains below was sequenced from the same sample in a study of blood T cell repertoires in COVID-19. Repertoires were generated with immunoSEQ multiplex PCR, while TCRdb's copy carries only in-frame clones and drops some. The sample lists approximately 110,000 clones, 84% occurring once. What was sequenced was peripheral blood. These receptors were collected from a woman in her fifties or sixties with acute or convalescent COVID-19.

The V and J genes are TRBV5-4 and TRBJ2-5; D may be TRBD1 (6 bases). V lost 4 bases, J lost 1 base, and 11 bases lay in between. The CDR3 contains 14 residues. Germline V lookup: CDR1 SGHNT, CDR2 YYREEE (reference sequence). CDR3 bases: TGTGCCAGCAGCGTAGGGGGTGGCCAAGAGACCCAGTACTTC. Its translation: CASSVGGGQETQYF.

This chain connects TRBV7-2 to TRBJ2-5; D may be TRBD1 (6 bases). The CDR3 runs 14 residues. V was trimmed by 2 bases and J by 3 bases, leaving 10 bases between them. Germline-derived CDR1 and CDR2 are SGHTA and FQGNSA. DNA for the CDR3: TGTGCCAGCAGCTTAATCGAGGGGGAAGAGACCCAGTACTTC. This encodes CASSLIEGEETQYF.